Listed below are T cell receptor beta chains from one sample, sequenced in a study of T cell responses to AZD1222 COVID-19 vaccine. The protocol was immunoSEQ multiplex PCR, while the TCRdb copy is restricted to in-frame clones and leaves out a portion. The sample has 150,000 to 200,000 clones, 92% seen once. Sequenced material: peripheral blood, taken 28 days after the second AZD1222 dose. These receptors came from an adult who received the AZD1222 COVID-19 vaccine. The CDR3 runs from the conserved cysteine through the conserved F or W. D genes are given only for firm matches. The size entry is marked missing in some rows and otherwise reads once, few, many or a size class.

cdr3_length d_call j_call clone_size v_call cdr3_aa cdr3_nt
17 TRBD1 TRBJ1-6 NA TRBV28 CASRRDRPTRGNSPLHF TGTGCCAGCAGAAGGGACAGGCCCACTAGGGGTAATTCACCCCTCCACTTT
13 NA TRBJ1-1 NA TRBV3-1/TRBV3-2 CASSQSGTNEAFF TGTGCCAGCAGCCAATCGGGCACGAATGAAGCTTTCTTT
15 NA TRBJ1-2 NA TRBV2 CASSDDSPVPPGYTF TGTGCCAGCAGCGATGACAGCCCGGTTCCCCCCGGCTACACCTTC
16 TRBD1 TRBJ2-5 NA TRBV11-3 CASKPFETGGGKTQYF TGTGCCAGCAAGCCCTTCGAGACAGGGGGCGGAAAGACCCAGTACTTC
13 NA TRBJ1-1 NA TRBV27 CASSSLKATEAFF TGTGCCAGCAGTTCCCTCAAGGCCACTGAAGCTTTCTTT
13 NA TRBJ1-2 NA TRBV6-5 CASSYSGRDGYTF TGTGCCAGCAGTTACTCCGGGCGGGATGGCTACACCTTC
18 NA TRBJ1-5 NA TRBV6-1 CASSDVVGGSISNQPQHF TGTGCCAGCAGTGACGTGGTCGGGGGTTCCATTAGCAATCAGCCCCAGCATTTT
14 NA TRBJ1-1 NA TRBV5-4 CASSLAGPNTEAFF TGTGCCAGCAGCTTAGCGGGGCCGAACACTGAAGCTTTCTTT
15 TRBD1 TRBJ1-2 NA TRBV3-1/TRBV3-2 CASSATGAFSYGYTF TGTGCCAGCAGCGCGACAGGGGCGTTTAGCTATGGCTACACCTTC
15 NA TRBJ1-3 NA TRBV5-1 CASKAELASGNTIYF TGCGCCAGCAAGGCAGAACTCGCCTCTGGAAACACCATATATTTT
11 NA TRBJ2-7 NA TRBV27 CASRYRKEQYF TGTGCCAGCAGGTACCGGAAAGAGCAGTACTTC
17 TRBD1 TRBJ1-6 NA TRBV4-2 CASSQGFQTGFYSPLHF TGTGCCAGCAGCCAAGGTTTTCAGACAGGGTTCTATTCACCCCTCCACTTT
15 NA TRBJ1-1 NA TRBV11-2 CASSALGGMASEAFF TGTGCCAGCAGCGCCCTGGGGGGGATGGCGTCTGAAGCTTTCTTT
14 NA TRBJ1-1 NA TRBV18 CASSPQGEGTEAFF TGTGCCAGCTCACCTCAGGGTGAAGGCACTGAAGCTTTCTTT
11 NA TRBJ1-2 few TRBV20-1 CSARENYGYTF TGCAGTGCTAGAGAGAACTATGGCTACACCTTC
12 TRBD1 TRBJ1-2 NA TRBV3-1/TRBV3-2 CASSDRGYGYTF TGTGCCAGCAGCGACAGGGGTTATGGCTACACCTTC
13 NA TRBJ2-1 NA TRBV5-6 CASSFNVHNEQFF TGTGCCAGCAGCTTCAATGTCCACAATGAGCAGTTCTTC
15 TRBD1 TRBJ1-2 NA TRBV11-2 CASSLGDRGDGGYTF TGTGCCAGCAGCTTGGGAGACAGGGGAGACGGTGGCTACACCTTC
13 NA TRBJ1-2 NA TRBV6-5 CASRRDGLGGYTF TGTGCCAGCAGACGGGACGGGCTGGGTGGCTACACCTTC
12 NA TRBJ2-7 NA TRBV27 CASSHTLGEQYF TGTGCCAGCAGTCATACCCTGGGCGAGCAGTACTTC
14 TRBD2 TRBJ2-5 NA TRBV2 CASTRAWGGETQYF TGTGCCAGCACGAGGGCTTGGGGGGGGGAGACCCAGTACTTC
14 TRBD1 TRBJ2-7 NA TRBV18 CASSPRDRWNEQYF TGTGCCAGCTCACCACGGGACAGGTGGAACGAGCAGTACTTC
20 TRBD2 TRBJ2-1 NA TRBV18 CASSLNPTGTSGSSYNEQFF TGTGCCAGCTCACTAAATCCGACCGGGACTAGCGGCTCATCCTACAATGAGCAGTTCTTC
13 NA TRBJ2-1 once TRBV29-1 CSVDPSPPGEQFF TGCAGCGTTGACCCCTCCCCCCCGGGTGAGCAGTTCTTC
13 NA TRBJ1-4 NA TRBV29-1 CSVQQGAGEKLFF TGCAGCGTTCAACAGGGAGCCGGTGAAAAACTGTTTTTT
16 NA TRBJ2-2 NA TRBV9 CASSVVGQPNTGELFF TGTGCCAGCAGCGTAGTAGGACAGCCGAACACCGGGGAGCTGTTTTTT
17 NA TRBJ2-3 NA TRBV7-2 CASSLLTRLGGTDTQYF TGTGCCAGCAGCTTATTGACTAGGCTTGGGGGCACAGATACGCAGTATTTT
11 NA TRBJ2-3 NA TRBV7-2 CASSFTDTQYF TGTGCCAGCAGCTTCACAGATACGCAGTATTTT
15 NA TRBJ1-1 NA TRBV9 CASSVAPFMNTEAFF TGTGCCAGCAGCGTAGCACCTTTCATGAACACTGAAGCTTTCTTT
12 NA TRBJ2-1 NA TRBV5-6 CASSPPAGEQFF TGTGCCAGCAGCCCCCCAGCGGGTGAGCAGTTCTTC
19 NA TRBJ1-3 NA TRBV7-2 CASSLVGGGRTSSGNTIYF TGTGCCAGCAGCTTAGTTGGTGGGGGGCGGACCAGCTCTGGAAACACCATATATTTT
16 TRBD1 TRBJ2-1 once TRBV5-5 CASSLGTGGTYNEQFF TGTGCCAGCAGCCTTGGGACAGGGGGAACATACAATGAGCAGTTCTTC
17 NA TRBJ2-2 NA TRBV4-1 CASSRTSRSLNTGELFF TGCGCCAGCAGCCGAACTTCCAGAAGCTTGAACACCGGGGAGCTGTTTTTT
13 TRBD1 TRBJ1-1 NA TRBV29-1 CSAVRQGGTEAFF TGCAGCGCCGTTCGACAGGGCGGGACTGAAGCTTTCTTT
13 NA TRBJ1-3 NA TRBV9 CASSVVTENTIYF TGTGCCAGCAGCGTAGTTACCGAAAACACCATATATTTT
14 NA TRBJ2-7 NA TRBV6-5 CASSSKARAYEQYF TGTGCCAGCAGCTCCAAGGCTAGGGCCTACGAGCAGTACTTC
12 TRBD1 TRBJ1-2 NA TRBV18 CASSLGRGLLTF TGTGCCAGCTCACTGGGCAGGGGGTTGCTCACCTTC
14 NA TRBJ2-1 NA TRBV20-1 CSASEWLQNNEQFF TGCAGTGCTAGTGAGTGGCTTCAAAACAATGAGCAGTTCTTC
14 NA TRBJ2-2 NA TRBV12-5 CASGLYRVTGELFF TGTGCTAGTGGTTTGTACCGGGTGACCGGGGAGCTGTTTTTT
15 TRBD1 TRBJ2-7 NA TRBV5-1 CASSLRTGALYEQYF TGCGCCAGCAGTTTACGGACAGGAGCTCTTTACGAGCAGTACTTC
14 NA TRBJ1-1 once TRBV29-1 CSVEGPGEFTEAFF TGCAGCGTTGAAGGGCCAGGGGAATTCACTGAAGCTTTCTTT
12 TRBD1 TRBJ1-2 NA TRBV29-1 CSADRGGYGYTF TGCAGCGCCGACAGGGGCGGATACGGCTACACCTTC
15 NA TRBJ2-1 NA TRBV5-4 CASSLGGSSYNEQFF TGTGCCAGCAGCTTGGGAGGGTCCTCCTACAATGAGCAGTTCTTC
13 NA TRBJ2-5 NA TRBV5-6 CASSLYMEETQYF TGTGCCAGCAGCTTGTATATGGAAGAGACCCAGTACTTC
15 NA TRBJ1-5 NA TRBV29-1 CSVADSAWGNQPQHF TGCAGCGTCGCGGACAGTGCCTGGGGCAATCAGCCCCAGCATTTT
17 TRBD1 TRBJ1-6 NA TRBV5-1 CASSLGQGGANNSPLHF TGCGCCAGCAGCCTTGGACAGGGTGGAGCAAATAATTCACCCCTCCACTTT
14 NA TRBJ1-6 NA TRBV12-5 CASGLGQGSTPLHF TGTGCTAGTGGTTTAGGGCAGGGATCGACACCCCTCCACTTT
12 NA TRBJ1-2 once TRBV6-5 CASRNRNYGYTF TGTGCCAGCAGAAACCGGAACTATGGCTACACCTTC
17 NA TRBJ1-5 NA TRBV5-6 CASSLEGSTGGSQPQHF TGTGCCAGCAGCTTGGAGGGGTCGACAGGCGGCAGTCAGCCCCAGCATTTT